This T cell receptor (beta chain) was sequenced in a study of blood T cell repertoires in COVID-19. Study details: Samples taken during acute and convalescent COVID-19 were collected in the United States, Italy and Spain. Sources were T cells, B-cell-depleted T cells, or PBMCs; the material itself was cDNA or gDNA.

How the authors handled the data: The assay estimated nucleated cells by amplifying reference gene primers. TCRdb's copy holds only in-frame clones and misses some; the assay was immunoSEQ multiplex PCR. The DNA gave D and trimming, while V, J and clone size come from that table. The top ten clones hold 20% to 25% of a sample with about 180,000 clones, approximately 87% of them seen once. This receptor was obtained from a man aged 70 or older with active or convalescent COVID-19. Sequencing was performed on peripheral blood.

The DNA of the CDR3 is TGTGCCAGCAGCCAAGCCTACAGTTATGGCTACACCTTC. Translation gives CASSQAYSYGYTF. The chain is built from TRBV3-1 (or the pseudogene TRBV3-2) and TRBJ1-2; D gene unclear. V lost 1 base and J 5 bases, leaving 8 bases between the germline ends. CDR3 length equals 13 residues. The V gene's germline CDR1 is LGHDT and CDR2 YNNKEL (reference sequence).